One T cell receptor beta chain is described in this entry. Its antigen is not identified. The CDR3 has 17 residues. Germline CDR1 is MGHRA and CDR2 is YSYEKL. The V end was cut by 0 bases, the J end by 1 base, with 14 bases between. The record originates from a study of cytomegalovirus exposure and HLA in healthy donors. PCR involved 60 Vbeta and 13 Jbeta primers. Profiled with immunoSEQ multiplex PCR; TCRdb holds only in-frame clones, not every one. The sample lists approximately 140,000 clones; about 80% were seen once. General study points: Some highly shared sequence variants likely arose as a pipeline artifact. Later work found most CMV-associated TCR beta chains apparently HLA-restricted.

The donors, nominally healthy at sampling, likely had unrecorded immune exposures. This receptor was obtained from a middle-aged woman in good health and CMV-seronegative. This sequence joins TRBV4-1 and TRBJ2-3; D gene uncertain. The sample taken for sequencing was PBMCs. The CDR3, as DNA: TGCGCCAGCAGCCAAGATCAGGCGTTTGTGGGCACAGATACGCAGTATTTT. As protein: CASSQDQAFVGTDTQYF.